A selection of T cell receptor beta chains follows, all from one sample in a study of neoadjuvant nivolumab and ipilimumab in lung cancer. Profiling relied on immunoSEQ multiplex PCR, and the TCRdb table lists in-frame clones only, not all of them. Seen here are 15,000 to 20,000 clones, roughly four fifths observed once, and the top ten hold roughly 8%. This material consisted of tumor tissue, taken after neoadjuvant nivolumab, alone or with ipilimumab, at or shortly before surgery. Source of these receptors: an adult with non-small cell lung cancer. Each CDR3 is given with its conserved first and last residue. The D gene is left open where the match is weak. Only part of the rows carry a size: once, few, many, or a class if the clone is expanded.

>TRBJ1-1|-|TRBV5-6|-|14
TGTGCCAGCAGCTTGGGACAGGTGAACACTGAAGCTTTCTTT
CASSLGQVNTEAFF
>TRBJ1-5|-|TRBV30|-|14
TGTGCCTGGAGTGCGGACGGACCCAGGGAGCCCCAGCATTTT
CAWSADGPREPQHF
>TRBJ2-1|-|TRBV7-6|-|13
TGTGCCAGCAGCTTACTACTGAGCAATGAGCAGTTCTTC
CASSLLLSNEQFF
>TRBJ2-4|-|TRBV5-1|TRBD2|11
TGCGCCAGCAGCGGGGGACTACTTCAGTACTTC
CASSGGLLQYF
>TRBJ2-5|-|TRBV11-1|TRBD1|14
TGTGCCAGCAGCCCCCGGGACAGCGAAGAGACCCAGTACTTC
CASSPRDSEETQYF
>TRBJ2-3|-|TRBV5-1|-|13
TGCGCCAGCAGCCCCGGACCCACAGATACGCAGTATTTT
CASSPGPTDTQYF
>TRBJ1-1|few|TRBV29-1|-|14
TGCAGCGTTGTGGATGGAGCAGGGTGGGCTGAAGCTTTCTTT
CSVVDGAGWAEAFF
>TRBJ1-2|-|TRBV11-2|TRBD1|15
TGTGCCAGCAGCTTAGGGACAGGGTATGACTATGGCTACACCTTC
CASSLGTGYDYGYTF
>TRBJ2-1|-|TRBV29-1|-|12
TGCAGCGTTGGACAGGACTACAATGAGCAGTTCTTC
CSVGQDYNEQFF
>TRBJ1-1|-|TRBV11-2|-|13
TGTGCCAGCAGCTACGGACCGAACACTGAAGCTTTCTTT
CASSYGPNTEAFF
>TRBJ1-6|-|TRBV7-2|TRBD1|18
TGTGCCAGCAGCACTCCCTTTGGACAGGGGTTGGGAAATTCACCCCTCCACTTT
CASSTPFGQGLGNSPLHF
>TRBJ2-2|few|TRBV4-2|-|14
TGTGCCAGCAGCCAACTCGGGGGTTATGGGGAGCTGTTTTTT
CASSQLGGYGELFF
>TRBJ2-1|once|TRBV5-4|TRBD1|17
TGTGCCAGCAGCCCTTCTATACAGGGGGCGGGGTACAATGAGCAGTTCTTC
CASSPSIQGAGYNEQFF
>TRBJ1-5|few|TRBV7-8|-|14
TGTGCCAGCAGCTTGACGGAGAGTGACCCGCCCCAGCATTTT
CASSLTESDPPQHF
>TRBJ2-1|-|TRBV18|-|14
TGTGCCAGCTCACCGTCGTTAAGTAGCAATGAGCAGTTCTTC
CASSPSLSSNEQFF
>TRBJ1-3|few|TRBV9|-|14
TGTGCCAGCAGCGTTAGGGGATCTGGAAACACCATATATTTT
CASSVRGSGNTIYF
>TRBJ1-1|once|TRBV7-9|-|15
TGTGCCAGCAGCTTTAGGACGGTTGATAACACTGAAGCTTTCTTT
CASSFRTVDNTEAFF
>TRBJ1-3|-|TRBV19|TRBD1|15
TGTGCCAGTAGTTTACAGGGGGCGCCTGGAAACACCATATATTTT
CASSLQGAPGNTIYF
>TRBJ2-7|-|TRBV4-1|-|15
TGCGCCAGCAGCCCCGTCGTGGGGAATACCTACGAGCAGTACTTC
CASSPVVGNTYEQYF
>TRBJ1-2|-|TRBV6-4|-|16
TGTGCCAGCAGTGACTACTGTGGGGGGCTACTCTATGGCTACACCTTC
CASSDYCGGLLYGYTF
>TRBJ2-3|-|TRBV7-8|-|14
TGTGCCAGCAGCGCGGGACAGAGCACAGATACGCAGTATTTT
CASSAGQSTDTQYF
>TRBJ1-6|-|TRBV18|TRBD1|14
TGTGCCAGCTCGCCCGGGACAGGGAATTCACCCCTCCACTTT
CASSPGTGNSPLHF